A single sample is the source of the 9 T cell receptor beta chains below, sequenced in a study of blood T cell repertoires in COVID-19. The assay was immunoSEQ multiplex PCR, and TCRdb's table has in-frame clones only and misses some. This table has about 170,000 clones, about 91% appearing once. Sequences were obtained from PBMCs or T cells enriched from blood (not recorded which). Receptors were obtained from a woman younger than 30 who had recovered from COVID-19.

The chain combines TRBV7-9 with TRBJ2-5; 9 nucleotides agree with TRBD2. Unmatched junction bases numbered 0, after V lost 2 bases and J lost 5 bases. CDR3 size: 13 residues. Germline CDR1 SEHNR, CDR2 FQNEAQ (reference sequence). CDR3: CASSLTSGETQYF. The CDR3 DNA follows: TGTGCCAGCAGCTTAACTAGCGGGGAGACCCAGTACTTC. The full variable domain, its missing parts supplied by reference TRBV7-9 and TRBJ2-5, is DTGVSQNPRHKITKRGQNVTFRCDPISEHNRLYWYRQTLGQGPEFLTYFQNEAQLEKSRLLSDRFSAERPKGSFSTLEIQRTEQGDSAMYLCASSLTSGETQYFGPGTRLLVL.

This sequence joins TRBV4-2 and TRBJ1-1; D call uncertain. Germline V lookup: CDR1 LGHNA, CDR2 YNFKEQ. The CDR3 length is 16 residues. The germline V and J ends were trimmed by 0 bases and 0 bases, with 11 bases remaining between them. Here the CDR3 DNA reads TGTGCCAGCAGCCAAGATTTGAGCCTGATGAACACTGAAGCTTTCTTT. Translated, it gives CASSQDLSLMNTEAFF.

In DNA form, the CDR3 reads TGTGCCAGCAGTTTACTGCAGGGTTCGGACACCGGGGAGCTGTTTTTT. This codes for CASSLLQGSDTGELFF. This chain joins TRBV28 and TRBJ2-2, with a tentative D call TRBD1 (5 bases). In germline, CDR1 is MDHEN, CDR2 SYDVKM. CDR3 size: 16 residues. V lost 2 bases to trimming and J lost 3 bases, with 13 bases between them.

The chain is built from TRBV27 and TRBJ2-7, with TRBD2 matching 9 bases. CDR1 MNHEY and CDR2 SMNVEV come from the germline V gene (reference sequence). The CDR3 loop spans 16 amino acids. J lost 6 bases, V lost 7 bases, and 16 bases had no gene match. In DNA form, the CDR3 reads TGTGCCAGCAAGGTGATAGCGGGAGTCAGTCACTTCGAGCAGTACTTC. Its translation: CASKVIAGVSHFEQYF.

The gene calls are TRBV5-5 and TRBJ2-1; D remains ambiguous. In germline, CDR1 is SGHKS, CDR2 YYEKEE (reference sequence). V was cut by 1 base and J by 8 bases, with 13 bases left in between. The CDR3 consists of 14 residues. The CDR3 nucleotides are TGTGCCAGCAGCTTGATTCTGAACGCGTATGAGCAGTTCTTC. Translated: CASSLILNAYEQFF.

The V and J genes are TRBV6-5 and TRBJ2-1, with 8 bases matching TRBD2. The CDR3 loop spans 15 amino acids. V lost 2 bases, J lost 4 bases, and 4 bases stayed unmatched. Per the germline V gene, CDR1 is MNHEY and CDR2 is SVGAGI. CDR3 sequence reads: CASSYGVAGYNEQFF. Here the CDR3 DNA reads TGTGCCAGCAGTTACGGAGTAGCGGGATACAATGAGCAGTTCTTC.

The CDR3 DNA reads TGTGCCATCCGGGGGAGCACAGATACGCAGTATTTT. It translates to CAIRGSTDTQYF. V gene TRBV10-3 combines with J gene TRBJ2-3; D is perhaps TRBD2 (6 bases). This CDR3 has 12 residues. Trimming stripped 8 bases from V and 0 bases from J, with 6 bases between. The V gene's germline CDR1 is ENHRY and CDR2 SYGVKD.

The chain links TRBV5-6 to TRBJ2-7; 7 nucleotides agree with TRBD2. Germline trimming cut 4 bases from V and 6 bases from J; bases unmatched to any gene: 7. This CDR3 comprises 13 residues. Germline CDR1 SGHDT, CDR2 YYEEEE. CDR3 bases: TGTGCCAGCAGCCAACTAGCGAGGAGCGAGCAGTACTTC. Protein sequence: CASSQLARSEQYF.

Details on this clone: The same CDR3 is also encoded by other DNA sequences in this sample. The chain is built from TRBV9 and TRBJ2-7; 7 nucleotides agree with TRBD1. CDR3 length equals 14 residues. V shed 0 bases and J 3 bases; nucleotides not matched to a gene: 3. CDR1 SGDLS and CDR2 YYNGEE come from the germline V gene. CDR3 sequence reads: CASSVAAGGYEQYF. DNA for the CDR3: TGTGCCAGCAGCGTAGCGGCAGGGGGCTACGAGCAGTACTTC.